Presented here are 32 T cell receptor beta chains from one specimen sequenced in a study of CXCR3-negative and CXCR3-positive naive CD8 T cells. Preparation of TRB cDNA libraries relied on 5' RACE carrying UMI labels. TCRdb reanalyzed the 5' RACE reads, giving one entry per CDR3 protein sequence and no DNA. The listing contains about 130,000 distinct CDR3 sequences. The sample comprised naive CXCR3- CD8+ T cells from blood. This sample's subset: CD45RO-CCR7+CD27+CD95- naive CD8+ T cells lacking CXCR3 (TNR3-). These receptors came from a human donor in good health. Some clones in this sample may be carry-over from other donors' samples.

V is TRBV14 and J is TRBJ2-1; checking the TCRdb D call of TRBD1 is not possible without DNA. The CDR3 has 16 amino acids. Germline CDR1 and CDR2: SGHDN and FVKESK. The CDR3 protein is CASSQVRLTGNNEQFF.

The chain uses TRBV27 and TRBJ2-7; TCRdb gives TRBD1 as the D gene, but with no DNA this cannot be confirmed. In germline, CDR1 is MNHEY, CDR2 SMNVEV (reference sequence). The length of the CDR3 is 16 residues. The CDR3 region is CASSSLDTLGPYEQYF.

The J gene is TRBJ2-1, the V gene TRBV29-1; TCRdb selects TRBD2, and the lack of DNA leaves this call unchecked. The CDR3 is 16 residues long. In germline, CDR1 is SQVTM, CDR2 ANQGSEA. The CDR3: CSVGPAGWELYNEQFF.

The V gene is TRBV6-1, the J gene TRBJ1-1. The CDR3 loop spans 15 amino acids. Germline values: CDR1 MNHNS, CDR2 SASEGT. CDR3: CASSEAAVFNTEAFF.

The J gene is TRBJ2-7, the V gene TRBV20-1; TCRdb's D call, TRBD1, is unchecked because there is no DNA. The CDR3 has 15 amino acids. In germline, CDR1 is DFQATT, CDR2 SNEGSKA (reference sequence). This CDR3 reads CSARDHQGKAYEQYF.

This chain connects TRBV6-2 or TRBV6-3 to TRBJ2-7; the TRBD1 assignment by TCRdb is unverifiable without DNA. The CDR3 is 15 amino acids. Germline values: CDR1 MNHEY, CDR2 SVGEGT. The CDR3 sequence is CASSYSPGTGDEQYF.

The chain uses TRBV10-3 and TRBJ2-1; checking the TCRdb D call of TRBD1 is not possible without DNA. Germline CDR1 and CDR2: ENHRY and SYGVKD. The CDR3 runs to 16 residues. CDR3 sequence reads: CAITQLEAGPYNEQSF.

The chain couples TRBV7-9 to TRBJ2-7; the TRBD2 assignment by TCRdb is unverifiable without DNA. There are 13 residues in the CDR3. Per the germline V gene, CDR1 is SEHNR and CDR2 is FQNEAQ (reference sequence). CDR3 sequence: CASSLGGGYAQYF.

The chain has TRBV20-1 and TRBJ2-1. Germline CDR1 reads DFQATT; CDR2 reads SNEGSKA (reference sequence). The CDR3 length is 15 residues. The CDR3 reads CSAREDPDPYNEQFF.

The CDR3 here is CATSGRPVGGSSYEQYF. The chain employs TRBV15 and TRBJ2-7; TCRdb reports TRBD1, a call that lacks DNA to check it against. Germline CDR1 LNHNV, CDR2 YYDKDF (reference sequence). The CDR3 covers 17 residues.

J is TRBJ1-1 and V is TRBV6-5. This CDR3 is built from 15 residues. CDR1 is MNHEY and CDR2 is SVGAGI in the germline V gene. The CDR3 sequence is CASSSIGRRNTEAFF.

The chain is built from TRBV7-6 and TRBJ1-3; TCRdb's D call of TRBD1 is untestable without DNA. This CDR3 spans 17 amino acids. Germline CDR1 is SGHVS and CDR2 is FNYEAQ. Here the CDR3 reads CASSLFAGTGVGNTIYF.

The chain joins TRBV20-1 to TRBJ2-7; TCRdb reports TRBD2, a call that lacks DNA to check it against. CDR1 and CDR2 (germline): DFQATT, SNEGSKA (reference sequence). The CDR3 loop spans 20 amino acids. This CDR3 reads CSARDQMGSLGTSDTYEQYF.

J is TRBJ2-7 and V is TRBV7-9; TCRdb gives TRBD1 as the D gene, but with no DNA this cannot be confirmed. The germline gives CDR1 SEHNR, CDR2 FQNEAQ (reference sequence). CDR3 length: 14 residues. This chain's CDR3 is CASSPGQAIYEQYF. Based on the CDR3 plus reference TRBV7-9 and TRBJ2-7, the full variable domain is DTGVSQNPRHKITKRGQNVTFRCDPISEHNRLYWYRQTLGQGPEFLTYFQNEAQLEKSRLLSDRFSAERPKGSFSTLEIQRTEQGDSAMYLCASSPGQAIYEQYFGPGTRLTVT.

This chain uses TRBV29-1 with TRBJ2-3; TCRdb returns TRBD1, unconfirmable since there is no DNA. The germline V gene encodes CDR1 SQVTM and CDR2 ANQGSEA. CDR3 length: 13 amino acids. This chain's CDR3 is CSGKQGLTDTQYF.

This chain uses TRBV7-9 with TRBJ2-7; TCRdb's D call of TRBD1 is untestable without DNA. The CDR3 has 15 amino acids. From germline, CDR1 is SEHNR and CDR2 FQNEAQ (reference sequence). The chain's CDR3 is CASSSTDRGIYEQYF.

V gene TRBV29-1 combines with J gene TRBJ2-1; there is no DNA to check the TCRdb D call of TRBD2. CDR3 length: 15 residues. Looked up from germline, CDR1 is SQVTM and CDR2 is ANQGSEA. The CDR3 spells CSVEVLAGGPNEQFF.

CDR3 protein: CASSFGQATELFF. The chain combines TRBV11-1 with TRBJ2-2; TCRdb lists TRBD1, though no DNA is available to test this call. The germline CDR1 and CDR2 sequences are SGHAT and FQDESV (reference sequence). This CDR3 has 13 amino acids.

The V gene is TRBV20-1, the J gene TRBJ1-3. The CDR3 length is 17 residues. Germline loops: CDR1 DFQATT, CDR2 SNEGSKA (reference sequence). CDR3 in amino acids: CSARDTSGTEGGNTIYF.

This chain uses TRBV14 with TRBJ2-1; TCRdb returns TRBD1, unconfirmable since there is no DNA. Per germline, CDR1 SGHDN and CDR2 FVKESK. The CDR3 consists of 16 residues. The CDR3 reads CASSQIPGGHYNEQFF.

J is TRBJ2-2 and V is TRBV28. The CDR3 is 14 residues long. Germline assignment: CDR1 MDHEN and CDR2 SYDVKM. The CDR3 is CATMEMERGGELFF. Full variable domain (remainder filled in from reference TRBV28 and TRBJ2-2): DVKVTQSSRYLVKRTGEKVFLECVQDMDHENMFWYRQDPGLGLRLIYFSYDVKMKEKGDIPEGYSVSREKKERFSLILESASTNQTSMYLCATMEMERGGELFFGEGSRLTVL.

This rearrangement joins TRBV28 to TRBJ2-1; TCRdb proposes TRBD2, but this gene call is untestable without DNA. This CDR3 contains 18 residues. Looked up from germline, CDR1 is MDHEN and CDR2 is SYDVKM. CDR3 amino acids: CASSLGLVKMSSYNEQFF.

V and J are TRBV29-1 and TRBJ1-1; without DNA, the TCRdb call of TRBD1 cannot be checked. The CDR3 runs to 12 residues. Germline V gene lookup returns CDR1 SQVTM and CDR2 ANQGSEA. This chain's CDR3 is CSVEGRETEAFF. The whole variable domain, filled in from reference TRBV29-1 and TRBJ1-1, reads SAVISQKPSRDICQRGTSLTIQCQVDSQVTMMFWYRQQPGQSLTLIATANQGSEATYESGFVIDKFPISRPNLTFSTLTVSNMSPEDSSIYLCSVEGRETEAFFGQGTRLTVV.

The rearrangement links TRBV14 to TRBJ2-7. This CDR3 comprises 15 residues. Germline CDR1 is SGHDN and CDR2 is FVKESK. This CDR3 is CASSQIWTGPYEQYF.

The chain carries TRBV2 and TRBJ2-1; TCRdb's D gene call, TRBD2, goes unchecked for lack of DNA. Germline V CDR1 and CDR2: SNHLY, FYNNEI. This CDR3 contains 17 residues. Here the CDR3 reads CASSTFTAGGSYNEQFF.

The chain is built from TRBV6-2 or TRBV6-3 and TRBJ2-7; with no DNA, the TCRdb D assignment of TRBD1 cannot be verified. CDR3 length: 18 residues. Per the germline V gene, CDR1 is MNHEY and CDR2 is SVGEGT. CDR3 loop: CASSPDAHRGPRSYEQYF.

V usage is TRBV12-3 or TRBV12-4 and J usage is TRBJ2-7; as DNA is missing, the TRBD1 call by TCRdb cannot be tested. This CDR3 is 15 amino acids long. The CDR3 protein is CASSLQGNQPYEQYF.

V is TRBV20-1 and J is TRBJ2-7; TCRdb indicates TRBD2, and absent DNA this call remains unverified. CDR3 size: 13 residues. CDR1 is DFQATT, CDR2 SNEGSKA, per germline (reference sequence). This chain's CDR3 is CSASSSRAYEQYF.

This chain joins TRBV7-9 and TRBJ2-2. Looked up from germline, CDR1 is SEHNR and CDR2 is FQNEAQ (reference sequence). The CDR3 has 15 amino acids. CDR3 sequence reads: CASSSRSVDTGELFF.

This rearrangement joins TRBV20-1 to TRBJ2-3; TCRdb proposes TRBD1, but this gene call is untestable without DNA. Germline V gives CDR1 DFQATT, CDR2 SNEGSKA (reference sequence). The CDR3 consists of 15 residues. CDR3: CSARDRAISTDTQYF.

The V gene is TRBV7-9, the J gene TRBJ1-1; TCRdb designates TRBD1, a call that cannot be tested without DNA. The CDR3 is 16 residues long. Germline CDR1 and CDR2: SEHNR and FQNEAQ (reference sequence). This CDR3 is CASSYPSRGPDTEAFF.

The chain couples TRBV5-6 to TRBJ2-3. The CDR3 extends over 12 amino acids. Per germline, CDR1 SGHDT and CDR2 YYEEEE. CDR3 residues: CASSSSWDTQYF.